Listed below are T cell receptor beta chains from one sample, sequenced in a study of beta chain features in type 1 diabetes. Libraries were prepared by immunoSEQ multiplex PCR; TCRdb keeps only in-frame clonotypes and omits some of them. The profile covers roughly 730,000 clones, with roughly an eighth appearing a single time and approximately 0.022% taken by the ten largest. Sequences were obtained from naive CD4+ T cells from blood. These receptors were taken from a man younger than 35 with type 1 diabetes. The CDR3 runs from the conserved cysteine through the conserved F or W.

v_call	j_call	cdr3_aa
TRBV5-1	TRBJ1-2	CASSPLPRPLEYYGYTF
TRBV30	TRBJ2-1	CAWGWTGGLGEQFF
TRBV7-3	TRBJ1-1	CASSLSGAVRDTEAFF
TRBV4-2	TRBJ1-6	CASSQDRTPDSPLHF
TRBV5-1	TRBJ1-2	CASSPTGGNYGYTF
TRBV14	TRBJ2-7	CASSQDSRTLYEQYF
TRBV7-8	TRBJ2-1	CASSLPRTPSNEQFF
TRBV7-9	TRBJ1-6	CASSTGSSGSYNSPLHF
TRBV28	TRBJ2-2	CASTGPPYVGELFF
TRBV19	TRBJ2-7	CASSWASVQYF
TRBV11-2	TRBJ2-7	CASSPLDGTPSYEQYF
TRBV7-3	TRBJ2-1	CASSTIGGFAEQFF
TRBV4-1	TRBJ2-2	CASSPGQGPTGELFF
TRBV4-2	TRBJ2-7	CASSALAGVGNEQYF
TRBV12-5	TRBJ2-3	CASGPWSTDTQYF
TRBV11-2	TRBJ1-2	CASSPTHGYTF
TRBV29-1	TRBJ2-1	CSVGLGGGANEQFF
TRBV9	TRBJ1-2	CASSVGTGPYGYTF
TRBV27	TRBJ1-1	CASSELRTGLYTEAFF
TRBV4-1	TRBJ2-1	CASSLDSSSYNEQFF
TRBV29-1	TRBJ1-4	CSVEDLGSWDATNEKLFF
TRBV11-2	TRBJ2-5	CASSLSRGPGTQYF
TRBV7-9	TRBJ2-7	CASSVGGSVYEQYF
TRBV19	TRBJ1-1	CASSLQLNTEAFF
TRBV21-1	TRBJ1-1	CASSKGQSPNTEAFF
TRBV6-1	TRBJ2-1	CASSDRVEQFF
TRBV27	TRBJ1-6	CASTTGGSPLHF
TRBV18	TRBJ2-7	CASSPGTGTGEQYF
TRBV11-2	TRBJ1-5	CASRGQGNQPQHF
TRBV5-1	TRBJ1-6	CASSPGQGAGSPLHF
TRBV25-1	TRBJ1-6	CASSDSGSPLHF
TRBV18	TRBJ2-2	CASSSGTGLANTGELFF
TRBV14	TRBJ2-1	CASSQGGTTLNEQFF
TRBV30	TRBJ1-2	CAWSVGTGIYTF